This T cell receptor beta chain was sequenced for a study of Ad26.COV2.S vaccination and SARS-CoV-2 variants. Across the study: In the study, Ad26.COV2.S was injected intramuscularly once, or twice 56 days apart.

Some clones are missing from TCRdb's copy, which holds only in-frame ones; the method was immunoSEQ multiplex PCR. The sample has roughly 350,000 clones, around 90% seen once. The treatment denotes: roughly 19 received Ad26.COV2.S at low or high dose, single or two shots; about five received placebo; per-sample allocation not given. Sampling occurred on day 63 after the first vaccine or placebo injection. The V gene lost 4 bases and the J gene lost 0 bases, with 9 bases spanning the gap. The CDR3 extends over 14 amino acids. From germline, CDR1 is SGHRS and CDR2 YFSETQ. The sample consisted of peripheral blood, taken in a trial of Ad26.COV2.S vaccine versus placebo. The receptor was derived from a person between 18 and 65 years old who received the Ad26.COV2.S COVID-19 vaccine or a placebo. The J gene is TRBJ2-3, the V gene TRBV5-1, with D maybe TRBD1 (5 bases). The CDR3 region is CASSMAGSTDTQYF. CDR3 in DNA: TGCGCCAGCAGCATGGCAGGGAGCACAGATACGCAGTATTTT.